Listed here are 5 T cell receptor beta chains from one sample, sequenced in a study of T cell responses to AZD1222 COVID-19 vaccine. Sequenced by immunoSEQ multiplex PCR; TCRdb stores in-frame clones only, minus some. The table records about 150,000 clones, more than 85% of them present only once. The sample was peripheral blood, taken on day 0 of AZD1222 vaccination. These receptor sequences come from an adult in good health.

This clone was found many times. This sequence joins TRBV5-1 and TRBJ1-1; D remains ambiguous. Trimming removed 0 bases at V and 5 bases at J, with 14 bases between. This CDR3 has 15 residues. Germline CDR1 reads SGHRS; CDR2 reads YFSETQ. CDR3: CASSLAWGGGTEAFF. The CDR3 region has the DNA TGCGCCAGCAGCTTGGCCTGGGGTGGCGGGACTGAAGCTTTCTTT.

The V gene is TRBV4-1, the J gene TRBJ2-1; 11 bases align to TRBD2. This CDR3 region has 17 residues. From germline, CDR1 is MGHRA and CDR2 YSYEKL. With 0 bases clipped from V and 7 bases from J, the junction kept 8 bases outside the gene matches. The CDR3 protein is CASSQEQVIAGGNEQFF. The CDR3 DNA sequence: TGCGCCAGCAGCCAAGAACAGGTAATAGCGGGAGGGAATGAGCAGTTCTTC.

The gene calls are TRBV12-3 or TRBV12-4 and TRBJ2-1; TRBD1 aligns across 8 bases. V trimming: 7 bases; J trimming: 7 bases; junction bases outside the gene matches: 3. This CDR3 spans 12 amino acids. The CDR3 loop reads CASTRQGNEQFF. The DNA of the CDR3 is TGTGCCAGCACTAGACAGGGGAATGAGCAGTTCTTC.

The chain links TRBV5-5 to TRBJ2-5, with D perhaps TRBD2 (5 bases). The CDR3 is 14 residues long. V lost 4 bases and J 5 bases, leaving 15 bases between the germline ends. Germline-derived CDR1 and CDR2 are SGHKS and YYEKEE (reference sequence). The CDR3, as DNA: TGTGCCAGCAGCCCCCGGAGGCTCTGGGAGACCCAGTACTTC. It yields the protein CASSPRRLWETQYF. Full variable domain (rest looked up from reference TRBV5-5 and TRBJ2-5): DAGVTQSPTHLIKTRGQQVTLRCSPISGHKSVSWYQQVLGQGPQFIFQYYEKEERGRGNFPDRFSARQFPNYSSELNVNALLLGDSALYLCASSPRRLWETQYFGPGTRLLVL.

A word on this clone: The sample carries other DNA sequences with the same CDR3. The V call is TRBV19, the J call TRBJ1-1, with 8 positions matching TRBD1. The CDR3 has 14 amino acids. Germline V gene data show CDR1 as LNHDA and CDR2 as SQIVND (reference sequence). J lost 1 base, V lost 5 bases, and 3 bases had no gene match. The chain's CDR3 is CASSYQGANTEAFF. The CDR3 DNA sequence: TGTGCCAGTAGTTACCAGGGGGCGAACACTGAAGCTTTCTTT.